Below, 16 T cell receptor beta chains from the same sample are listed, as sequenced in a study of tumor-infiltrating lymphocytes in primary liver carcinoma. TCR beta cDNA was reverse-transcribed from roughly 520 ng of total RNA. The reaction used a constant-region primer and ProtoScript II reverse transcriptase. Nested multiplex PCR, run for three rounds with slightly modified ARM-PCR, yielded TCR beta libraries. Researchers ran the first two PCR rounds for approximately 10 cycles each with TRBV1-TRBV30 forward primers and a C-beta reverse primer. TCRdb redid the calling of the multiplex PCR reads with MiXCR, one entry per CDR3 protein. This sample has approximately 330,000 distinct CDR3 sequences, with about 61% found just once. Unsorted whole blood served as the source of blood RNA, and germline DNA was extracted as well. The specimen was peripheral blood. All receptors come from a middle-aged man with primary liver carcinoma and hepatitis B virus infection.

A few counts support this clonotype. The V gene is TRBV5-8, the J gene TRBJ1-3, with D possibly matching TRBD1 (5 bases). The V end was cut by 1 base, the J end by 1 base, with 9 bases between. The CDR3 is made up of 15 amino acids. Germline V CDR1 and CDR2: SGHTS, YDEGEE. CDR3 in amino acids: CASSLWGRSGNTIYF. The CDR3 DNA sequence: TGTGCCAGCAGCTTGTGGGGGAGGTCTGGAAACACCATATATTTT.

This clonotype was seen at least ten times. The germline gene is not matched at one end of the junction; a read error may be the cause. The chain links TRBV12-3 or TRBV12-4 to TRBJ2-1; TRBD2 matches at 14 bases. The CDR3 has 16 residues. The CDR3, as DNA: TGCGCCAGCAGCCTGGGACTAGCGGGAGCCTACAATGAGCAGTTCTTC. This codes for CASSLGLAGAYNEQFF.

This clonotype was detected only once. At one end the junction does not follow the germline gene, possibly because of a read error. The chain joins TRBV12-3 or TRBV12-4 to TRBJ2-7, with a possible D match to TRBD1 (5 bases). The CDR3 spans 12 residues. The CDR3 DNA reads TGTGCCAACAGTTTGGCAGGGTACGAGCAGTACTTC. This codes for CANSLAGYEQYF.

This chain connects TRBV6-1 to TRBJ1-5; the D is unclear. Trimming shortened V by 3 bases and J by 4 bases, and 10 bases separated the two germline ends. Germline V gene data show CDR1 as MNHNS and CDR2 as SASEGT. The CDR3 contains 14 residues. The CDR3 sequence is CASSDAVPNQPQHF. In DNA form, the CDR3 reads TGTGCCAGCAGTGATGCAGTACCGAATCAGCCCCAGCATTTT.

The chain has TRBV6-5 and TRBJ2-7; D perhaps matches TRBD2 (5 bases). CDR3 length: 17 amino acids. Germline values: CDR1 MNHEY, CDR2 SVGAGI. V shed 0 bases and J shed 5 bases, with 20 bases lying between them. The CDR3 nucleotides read TGTGCCAGCAGTTACTCGAGCGGCAAGGGCGCACCCCACGAGCAGTACTTC. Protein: CASSYSSGKGAPHEQYF.

The CDR3 DNA reads as TGTGCCTGGTCTCCGGGACAGGCTTATAATGAGCAGTTCTTC. It yields the protein CAWSPGQAYNEQFF. This sequence joins TRBV30 and TRBJ2-1; 8 nucleotides match TRBD1. This CDR3 contains 14 residues. V trimming: 5 bases; J trimming: 7 bases; junction bases outside the gene matches: 10. CDR1 and CDR2 (germline): GTSNPN, SVGIG (reference sequence).

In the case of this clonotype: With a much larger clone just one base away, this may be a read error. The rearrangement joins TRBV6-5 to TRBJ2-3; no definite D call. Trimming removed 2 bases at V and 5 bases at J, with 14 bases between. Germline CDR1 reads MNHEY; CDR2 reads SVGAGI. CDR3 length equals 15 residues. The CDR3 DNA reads TGTGCCAGCAGTTACCCGATAACTCGGGTAGATACGCAGTATTTT. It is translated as CASSYPITRVDTQYF.

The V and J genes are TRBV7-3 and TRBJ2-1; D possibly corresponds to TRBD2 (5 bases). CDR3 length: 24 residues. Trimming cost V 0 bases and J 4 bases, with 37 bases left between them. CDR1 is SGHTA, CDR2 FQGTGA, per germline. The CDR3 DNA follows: TGTGCCAGCAGCTTAACATTCCCACGGACTCTAGCACGACCCGCGAATAGCTCTTACAATGAGCAGTTCTTC. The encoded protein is CASSLTFPRTLARPANSSYNEQFF.

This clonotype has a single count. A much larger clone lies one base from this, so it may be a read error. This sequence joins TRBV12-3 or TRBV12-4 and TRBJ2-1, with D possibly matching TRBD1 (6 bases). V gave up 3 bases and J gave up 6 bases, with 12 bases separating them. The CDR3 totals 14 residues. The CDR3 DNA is TGTGCCAGCAGTTTCAGGGACATGGCCAATGAGCAGTTCTTC. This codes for CASSFRDMANEQFF.

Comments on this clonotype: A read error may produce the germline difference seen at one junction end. CDR3 DNA sequence: TGTGCCAGCAGCTTACTTCGGACCACGCGGTATGAGCATTTCTTC. Translation gives CASSLLRTTRYEHFF. The V and J genes are TRBV11-2 and TRBJ2-1; D is unclear. The germline V gene has CDR1 SGHAT and CDR2 FQNNGV. This CDR3 region has 15 residues.

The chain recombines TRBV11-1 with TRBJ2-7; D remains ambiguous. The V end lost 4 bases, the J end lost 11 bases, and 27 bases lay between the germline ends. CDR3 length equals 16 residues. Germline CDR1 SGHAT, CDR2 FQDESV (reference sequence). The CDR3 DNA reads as TGTGCCAGCAGCTCAAGAGGCTCTTTCAGCCTCCACGAAGAGTACTTC. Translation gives CASSSRGSFSLHEEYF.

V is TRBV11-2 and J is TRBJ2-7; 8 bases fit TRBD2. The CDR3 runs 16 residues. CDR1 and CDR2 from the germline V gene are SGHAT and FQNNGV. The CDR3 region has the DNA TGTGCGAGTAGCTTAGATGGGCTTGGCGGGAGGTACGAGCAGTACTTC. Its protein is CASSLDGLGGRYEQYF. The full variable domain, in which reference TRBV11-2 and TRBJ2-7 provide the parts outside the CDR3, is EAGVAQSPRYKIIEKRQSVAFWCNPISGHATLYWYQQILGQGPKLLIQFQNNGVVDDSQLPKDRFSAERLKGVDSTLKIQPAKLEDSAVYLCASSLDGLGGRYEQYFGPGTRLTVT.

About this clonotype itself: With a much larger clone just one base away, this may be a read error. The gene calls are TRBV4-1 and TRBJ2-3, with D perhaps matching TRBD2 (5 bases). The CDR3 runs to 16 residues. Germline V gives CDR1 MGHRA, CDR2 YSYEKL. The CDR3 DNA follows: TGCTCCAGCAGCCAAGGCGGGTTACGAAGCACAGATACGCAGTATTTT. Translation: CSSSQGGLRSTDTQYF.

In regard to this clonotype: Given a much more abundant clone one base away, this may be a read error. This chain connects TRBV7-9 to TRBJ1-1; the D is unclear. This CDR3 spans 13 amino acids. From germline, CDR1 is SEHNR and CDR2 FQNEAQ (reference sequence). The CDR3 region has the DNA TGTGCCAGCAGCTTAGCGATGGGCGGGGAAGCTTCCTTT. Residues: CASSLAMGGEASF. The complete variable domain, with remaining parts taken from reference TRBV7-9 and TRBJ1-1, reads DTGVSQNPRHKITKRGQNVTFRCDPISEHNRLYWYRQTLGQGPEFLTYFQNEAQLEKSRLLSDRFSAERPKGSFSTLEIQRTEQGDSAMYLCASSLAMGGEASFGQGTRLTVV.

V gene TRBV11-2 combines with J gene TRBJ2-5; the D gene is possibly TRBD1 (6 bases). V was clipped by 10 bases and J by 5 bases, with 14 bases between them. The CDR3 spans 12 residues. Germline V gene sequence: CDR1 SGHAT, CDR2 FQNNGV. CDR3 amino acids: CANCSQGETQYF. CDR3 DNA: TGTGCCAACTGCTCTCAGGGGGAGACCCAGTACTTC.

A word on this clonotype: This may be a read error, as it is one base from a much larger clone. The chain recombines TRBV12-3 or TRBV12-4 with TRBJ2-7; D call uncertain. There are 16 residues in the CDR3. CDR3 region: CANSQMVGSRSYEQYF. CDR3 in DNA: TGTGCCAACAGTCAAATGGTGGGGTCCCGCTCCTACGAGCAGTACTTC.